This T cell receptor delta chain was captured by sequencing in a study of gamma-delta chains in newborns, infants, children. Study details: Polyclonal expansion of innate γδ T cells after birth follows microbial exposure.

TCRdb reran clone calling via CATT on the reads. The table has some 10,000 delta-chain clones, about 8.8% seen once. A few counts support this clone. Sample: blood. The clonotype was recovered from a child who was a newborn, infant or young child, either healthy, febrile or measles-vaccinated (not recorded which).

The CDR3 DNA follows: TGTGCCTGTGACACGATGGGGTACACCGATAAACTCATCTTT. This sequence encodes CACDTMGYTDKLIF. V is TRDV2 and J is TRDJ1, with D tentatively TRDD3 (5 bases). The CDR3 loop spans 14 amino acids. CDR1 and CDR2 from the germline V gene are GEAIGNYY and EKD. With 1 base removed from V and 0 bases from J, the gap between germline ends came to 8 bases.